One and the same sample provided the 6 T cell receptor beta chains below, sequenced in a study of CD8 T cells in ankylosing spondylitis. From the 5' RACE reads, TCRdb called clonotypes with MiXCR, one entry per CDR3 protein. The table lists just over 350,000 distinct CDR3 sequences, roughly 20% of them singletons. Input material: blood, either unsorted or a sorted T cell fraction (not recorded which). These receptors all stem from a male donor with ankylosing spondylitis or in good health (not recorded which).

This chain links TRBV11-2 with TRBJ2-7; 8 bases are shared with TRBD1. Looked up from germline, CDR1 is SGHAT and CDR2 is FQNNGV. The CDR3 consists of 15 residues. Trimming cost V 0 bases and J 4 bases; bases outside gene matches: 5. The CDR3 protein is CASSLDFQGAYEQYF. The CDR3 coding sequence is TGTGCCAGCAGCTTAGATTTCCAGGGGGCGTACGAGCAGTACTTC.

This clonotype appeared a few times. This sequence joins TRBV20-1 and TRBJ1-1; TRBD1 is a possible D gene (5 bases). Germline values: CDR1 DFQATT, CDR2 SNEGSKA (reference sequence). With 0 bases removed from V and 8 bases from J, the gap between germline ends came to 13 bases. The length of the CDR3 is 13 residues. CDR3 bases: TGCAGTGCTAGAGAGTGGGCAGGGAGGGAAGCTTTCTTT. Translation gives CSAREWAGREAFF.

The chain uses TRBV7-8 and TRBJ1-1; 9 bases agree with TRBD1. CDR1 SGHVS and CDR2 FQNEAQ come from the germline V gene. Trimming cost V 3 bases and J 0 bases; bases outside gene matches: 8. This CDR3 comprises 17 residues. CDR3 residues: CASSFNRDRDMNTEAFF. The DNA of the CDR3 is TGTGCCAGCAGCTTCAACCGGGACAGGGATATGAACACTGAAGCTTTCTTT.

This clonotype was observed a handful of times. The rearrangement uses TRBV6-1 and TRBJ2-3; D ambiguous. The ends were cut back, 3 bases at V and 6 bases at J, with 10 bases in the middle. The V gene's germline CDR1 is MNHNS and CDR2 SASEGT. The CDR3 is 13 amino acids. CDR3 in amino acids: CASSDWNVDTQYF. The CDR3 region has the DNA TGTGCCAGCAGTGACTGGAACGTGGATACGCAGTATTTT.

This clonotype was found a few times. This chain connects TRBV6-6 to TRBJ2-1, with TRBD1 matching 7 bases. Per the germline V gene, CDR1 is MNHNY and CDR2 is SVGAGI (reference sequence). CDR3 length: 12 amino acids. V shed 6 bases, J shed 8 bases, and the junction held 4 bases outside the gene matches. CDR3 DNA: TGTGCCAGCAGATTCGACAGGGATGAGCAGTTCTTC. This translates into CASRFDRDEQFF.

The CDR3 region is CASSQEELIQNTEAFF. DNA for the CDR3: TGTGCCAGCAGCCAAGAAGAGCTAATACAGAACACTGAAGCTTTCTTT. V and J are TRBV4-2 and TRBJ1-1; D unclear. This CDR3 comprises 16 residues. The germline V gene encodes CDR1 LGHNA and CDR2 YNFKEQ. V dropped 0 bases and J dropped 1 base, with 12 bases sitting between them.